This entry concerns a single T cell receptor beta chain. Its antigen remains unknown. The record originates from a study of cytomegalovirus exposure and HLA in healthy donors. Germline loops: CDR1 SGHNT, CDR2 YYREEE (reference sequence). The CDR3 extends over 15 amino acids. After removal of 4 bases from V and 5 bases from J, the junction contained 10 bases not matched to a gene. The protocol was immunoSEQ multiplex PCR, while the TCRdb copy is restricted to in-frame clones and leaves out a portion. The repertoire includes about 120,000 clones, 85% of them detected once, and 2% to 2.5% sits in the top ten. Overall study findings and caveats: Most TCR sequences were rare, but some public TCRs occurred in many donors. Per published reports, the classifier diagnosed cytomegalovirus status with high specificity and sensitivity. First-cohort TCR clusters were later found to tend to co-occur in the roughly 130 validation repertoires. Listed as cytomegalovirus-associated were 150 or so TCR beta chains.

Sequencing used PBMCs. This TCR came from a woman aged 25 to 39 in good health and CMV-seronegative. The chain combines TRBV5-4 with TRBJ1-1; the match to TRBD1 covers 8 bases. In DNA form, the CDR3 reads TGTGCCAGCAGCGGGGCAGGGGGCGCGGGGACTGAAGCTTTCTTT. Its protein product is CASSGAGGAGTEAFF. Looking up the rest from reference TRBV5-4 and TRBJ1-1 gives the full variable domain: ETGVTQSPTHLIKTRGQQVTLRCSSQSGHNTVSWYQQALGQGPQFIFQYYREEENGRGNFPPRFSGLQFPNYSSELNVNALELDDSALYLCASSGAGGAGTEAFFGQGTRLTVV.